These 21 T cell receptor beta chains originate from one sample sequenced in a study of immune heterogeneity within non-small cell lung tumors. Multiplex PCR with 32 V and 13 J primers amplified TCR beta CDR3. TCRdb analysed the multiplex PCR reads with MiXCR anew, one entry per CDR3 protein. The table includes under 35,000 distinct CDR3 sequences, 25% to 30% detected once. TCRs were amplified from around 660 ng gDNA of bulk tumor per sample. Surgery yielded several widely spaced biopsies per primary tumor. Untreated, newly diagnosed non-small cell lung cancer patients underwent curative surgery. Sequenced input: lung tumor tissue. These receptors were collected from a man aged 35-49 years with non-small cell lung cancer.

Notes on this clonotype: A much larger clonotype is one base distant, so this may be a read error. This chain joins TRBV20-1 and TRBJ2-7; TRBD1 might be the D (5 bases). V was clipped by 5 bases and J by 3 bases, with 14 bases between them. The CDR3 length is 13 residues. Germline V gene data show CDR1 as DFQATT and CDR2 as SNEGSKA (reference sequence). CDR3 amino acids: CSAPRVGLYEQYF. Here the CDR3 DNA reads TGCAGTGCTCCCAGGGTGGGGCTCTACGAGCAGTACTTC.

This clonotype has more than one count but fewer than ten. The gene calls are TRBV6-1 and TRBJ1-4; the D gene is possibly TRBD1 (5 bases). V lost 4 bases, J lost 4 bases, and 10 bases lay in between. CDR3 length: 14 residues. CDR1 MNHNS and CDR2 SASEGT come from the germline V gene. In DNA, the CDR3 is TGTGCCAGCAGTGTGGGGCAGCTTAATGAAAAACTGTTTTTT. Translated: CASSVGQLNEKLFF.

This clonotype was counted only a few times. The junction shows a germline mismatch at one end, possibly a read error. The chain employs TRBV6-5 and TRBJ2-5, with TRBD2 identical over 8 bases. CDR3 length: 12 residues. In germline, CDR1 is MNHEY, CDR2 SVGAGI. In nucleotides, the CDR3 is TGTGCCAGCAGTTACACAGGGACTAGTTGGAACTTC. Its protein product is CASSYTGTSWNF.

Only a few counts were recorded for this clonotype. This sequence joins TRBV6-5 and TRBJ1-4, with TRBD1 as a possible D gene (5 bases). Trimming left V 2 bases short and J 0 bases short, with 13 bases between. CDR3 length equals 17 residues. Germline V gene lookup returns CDR1 MNHEY and CDR2 SVGAGI. The CDR3 is CASSYGYRKTTNEKLFF. The CDR3, as DNA: TGTGCCAGCAGTTACGGGTACAGGAAAACAACTAATGAAAAACTGTTTTTT.

The rearrangement joins TRBV24-1 to TRBJ2-5, with a tentative D call TRBD1 (6 bases). The germline V gene has CDR1 KGHDR and CDR2 SFDVKD. CDR3 length: 14 residues. Trimming left V 4 bases short and J 5 bases short, with 13 bases between. CDR3: CATSDYRQGETQYF. The CDR3 DNA reads as TGTGCCACCAGTGACTACAGGCAGGGGGAGACCCAGTACTTC.

As for this clonotype: Just one base apart from a much larger clone, this may be a read error. The CDR3 nucleotides read TGCGCCAGCTGCTTGAACGGCGCTAGCAATCAGCCCCAGCATTTT. The encoded protein is CASCLNGASNQPQHF. The J gene is TRBJ1-5, the V gene TRBV5-1; D unclear. Germline loops: CDR1 SGHRS, CDR2 YFSETQ. This CDR3 is 15 amino acids long.

Remarks on this clonotype: This could be a read error, since a much larger clone is one nucleotide away. The chain couples TRBV28 to TRBJ1-5; 7 nucleotides agree with TRBD1. Germline CDR1 is MDHEN and CDR2 is SYDVKM. The ends lost 10 bases at V and 0 bases at J; junction bases unmatched: 6. This CDR3 is 14 amino acids long. CDR3 protein: CATVSGGSNQPQHF. Written as DNA, the CDR3 is TGTGCCACAGTTTCAGGGGGTAGCAATCAGCCCCAGCATTTT.

This clonotype was recorded many times. The chain uses TRBV7-8 and TRBJ2-7; D may be TRBD1 (5 bases). V lost 0 bases and J 2 bases, leaving 11 bases between the germline ends. This CDR3 comprises 15 residues. Germline values: CDR1 SGHVS, CDR2 FQNEAQ. Here the CDR3 DNA reads TGTGCCAGCAGCTTAGCTTTCAGGGTAGCCTACGAGCAGTACTTC. Protein product: CASSLAFRVAYEQYF.

This clonotype is medium-sized in the sample. V gene TRBV12-3 or TRBV12-4 combines with J gene TRBJ2-3; 7 bases align to TRBD1. V shed 7 bases and J 0 bases; nucleotides not matched to a gene: 7. This CDR3 is built from 15 residues. The CDR3 DNA is TGTGCCAGCACCGGACAGGTTGCTAGCACAGATACGCAGTATTTT. Translation: CASTGQVASTDTQYF.

The sample holds many counts of this clonotype. The CDR3 nucleotides are TGTGCCAGCAGCTTAGGGGACCGGTCACCCCTCCACTTT. Its protein product is CASSLGDRSPLHF. J is TRBJ1-6 and V is TRBV5-6; tentatively, D is TRBD1 (5 bases). Trimming stripped 2 bases from V and 10 bases from J, with 10 bases between. Germline loops: CDR1 SGHDT, CDR2 YYEEEE. The CDR3 covers 13 residues.

Concerning this clonotype itself: A much larger clone lies one base from this, so it may be a read error. The chain links TRBV20-1 to TRBJ2-6; D remains unclear. CDR1 DFQATT and CDR2 SNEGSKA come from the germline V gene (reference sequence). The CDR3 runs 14 residues. The V gene lost 3 bases and the J gene lost 1 base, with 7 bases spanning the gap. Here the CDR3 DNA reads TGCAGTGCTAGGGATTCGTCTGGGGCCAACGTCCTGACTTTC. It yields the protein CSARDSSGANVLTF.

This clonotype was counted a few times. The V call is TRBV2, the J call TRBJ2-5; 8 nucleotides line up with TRBD2. The CDR3 is made up of 12 amino acids. J lost 5 bases, V lost 8 bases, and 4 bases had no gene match. From germline, CDR1 is SNHLY and CDR2 FYNNEI. CDR3: CASGGRPETQYF. For the CDR3, the DNA is TGTGCCAGCGGCGGGAGGCCGGAGACCCAGTACTTC.

Many counts were recorded for this clonotype. V usage is TRBV27 and J usage is TRBJ1-6; D ambiguous. CDR1 is MNHEY and CDR2 is SMNVEV in the germline V gene (reference sequence). The CDR3 spans 14 residues. The V and J ends lost 5 bases and 7 bases respectively, with 12 bases between them. The CDR3, as DNA: TGTGCCAGCAGTCCCATGGGGAGAAATTCACCCCTCCACTTT. Protein: CASSPMGRNSPLHF.

This clonotype has ten or more counts. The chain couples TRBV30 to TRBJ2-7, with TRBD2 matching 10 bases. Germline-derived CDR1 and CDR2 are GTSNPN and SVGIG (reference sequence). The CDR3 length is 15 residues. With V trimmed by 2 bases and J by 2 bases, 6 bases remained unmatched. The CDR3 spells CAWSRLAGATYEQYF. Written as DNA, the CDR3 is TGTGCCTGGAGTAGGCTAGCGGGGGCTACCTACGAGCAGTACTTC.

This clonotype was detected ten times or more. The CDR3 region has the DNA TGCAGTGCTAGGGGTAGGGGACAGGGGATGCACACCATATATTTT. Its protein is CSARGRGQGMHTIYF. This chain joins TRBV20-1 and TRBJ1-3; 10 bases map to TRBD1. This CDR3 spans 15 amino acids. The V gene's germline CDR1 is DFQATT and CDR2 SNEGSKA (reference sequence). After removal of 3 bases from V and 8 bases from J, the junction contained 10 bases not matched to a gene.

The rearrangement joins TRBV24-1 to TRBJ2-3; a weak D match, TRBD2 (5 bases). The length of the CDR3 is 14 residues. Germline assignment: CDR1 KGHDR and CDR2 SFDVKD. Trimming left V 7 bases short and J 7 bases short, with 17 bases between. This CDR3 reads CATSDLGLSYTQYF. As DNA, the CDR3 is TGTGCCACCAGCGACCTCGGACTGTCATATACGCAGTATTTT.

This clonotype was seen repeatedly, ten times or more. The V and J genes are TRBV5-1 and TRBJ2-1; 9 bases map to TRBD2. Germline CDR1 is SGHRS and CDR2 is YFSETQ. This CDR3 is built from 14 residues. Germline trimming cut 5 bases from V and 6 bases from J; bases unmatched to any gene: 6. The CDR3 protein is CASRENSGSNEQFF. CDR3 sequence (DNA): TGCGCCAGCAGAGAAAATAGCGGGAGCAATGAGCAGTTCTTC.

The chain is built from TRBV20-1 and TRBJ1-5; no clear D. The CDR3 spans 12 residues. The germline V gene encodes CDR1 DFQATT and CDR2 SNEGSKA (reference sequence). The ends were cut back, 5 bases at V and 13 bases at J, with 18 bases in the middle. The CDR3 DNA reads as TGCAGTGCTGGACGTAACAATCATCCTCAGCATTTT. It translates to CSAGRNNHPQHF.

In the case of this clonotype: A single base separates this from a much larger clone, so it may be a read error. The chain is built from TRBV11-2 and TRBJ2-7; 9 bases agree with TRBD1. Germline CDR1 is SGHAT and CDR2 is FQNNGV. The CDR3 has 13 amino acids. In DNA form, the CDR3 reads TGTGCCAGCAGCTCGGGACAGGGATACGAGAAGTACTTC. It specifies CASSSGQGYEKYF.

This clonotype was seen only a few times. The junction and the germline gene differ at one end; a read error may be behind it. The chain has TRBV19 and TRBJ2-1, with D perhaps being TRBD1 or TRBD2 (6 bases each). Germline V gene sequence: CDR1 LNHDA, CDR2 SQIVND (reference sequence). The CDR3 sequence is 17 residues long. The CDR3 DNA is TGTGCCAGTGGAGTAGGGGGGTCACGATCAACCTACAATGAGGAGTTCTTC. Its protein product is CASGVGGSRSTYNEEFF. The whole variable domain, remainder taken from reference TRBV19 and TRBJ2-1, is DGGITQSPKYLFRKEGQNVTLSCEQNLNHDAMYWYRQDPGQGLRLIYYSQIVNDFQKGDIAEGYSVSREKKESFPLTVTSAQKNPTAFYLCASGVGGSRSTYNEEFFGPGTRLTVL.

This clonotype showed up many times. This rearrangement joins TRBV7-2 to TRBJ2-7; D not resolved. Between the trimmed V and J ends, which lost 2 bases and 7 bases, there was a span of 6 bases. Germline lookup yields CDR1 SGHTA and CDR2 FQGNSA. The CDR3 is 11 residues long. In nucleotides, the CDR3 is TGTGCCAGCAGCTTAATCAAGGAGCAGTACTTC. This codes for CASSLIKEQYF.